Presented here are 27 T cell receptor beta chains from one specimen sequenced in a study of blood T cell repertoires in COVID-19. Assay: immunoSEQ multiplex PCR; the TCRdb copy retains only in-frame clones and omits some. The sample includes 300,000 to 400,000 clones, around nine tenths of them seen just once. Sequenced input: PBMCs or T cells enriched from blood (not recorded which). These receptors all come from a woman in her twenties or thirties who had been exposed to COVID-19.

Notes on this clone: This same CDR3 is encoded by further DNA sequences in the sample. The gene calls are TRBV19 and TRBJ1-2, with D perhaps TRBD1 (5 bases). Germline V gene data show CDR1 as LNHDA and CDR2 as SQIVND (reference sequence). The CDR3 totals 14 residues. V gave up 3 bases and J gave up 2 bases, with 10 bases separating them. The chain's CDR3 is CASSIGRGNYGYTF. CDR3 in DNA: TGTGCCAGTAGTATTGGGAGGGGAAACTATGGCTACACCTTC.

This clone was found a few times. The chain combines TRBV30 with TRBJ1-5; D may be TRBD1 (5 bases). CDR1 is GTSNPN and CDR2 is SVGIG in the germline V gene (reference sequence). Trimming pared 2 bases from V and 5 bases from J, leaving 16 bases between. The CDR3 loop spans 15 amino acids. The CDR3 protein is CAWSRGTSRDQPQHF. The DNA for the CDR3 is TGTGCCTGGAGTCGGGGGACCAGCAGGGATCAGCCCCAGCATTTT.

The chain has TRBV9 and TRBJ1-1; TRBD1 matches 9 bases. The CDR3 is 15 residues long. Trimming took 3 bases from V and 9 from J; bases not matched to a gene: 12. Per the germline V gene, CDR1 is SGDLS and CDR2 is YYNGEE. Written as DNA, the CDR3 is TGTGCCAGCAGCGCAATTCACAGGGGGCGCGGGAAAGCTTTCTTT. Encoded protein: CASSAIHRGRGKAFF.

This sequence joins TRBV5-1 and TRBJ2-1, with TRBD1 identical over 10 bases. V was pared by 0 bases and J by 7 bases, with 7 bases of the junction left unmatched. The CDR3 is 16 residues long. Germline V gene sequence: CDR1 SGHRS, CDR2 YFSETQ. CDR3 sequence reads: CASSLVGTGDWNEQFF. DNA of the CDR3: TGCGCCAGCAGCTTGGTTGGGACAGGGGATTGGAATGAGCAGTTCTTC.

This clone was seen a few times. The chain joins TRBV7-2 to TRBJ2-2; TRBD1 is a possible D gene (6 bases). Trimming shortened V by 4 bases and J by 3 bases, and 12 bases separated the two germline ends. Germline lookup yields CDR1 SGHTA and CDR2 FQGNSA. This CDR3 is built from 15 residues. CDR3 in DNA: TGTGCCAGCAGCTCCGGCACAGGGTACACCGGGGAGCTGTTTTTT. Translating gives CASSSGTGYTGELFF.

The CDR3 sequence: CASRRGVTDTQYF. The CDR3 coding sequence is TGTGCCAGCAGGCGGGGGGTCACAGATACGCAGTATTTT. The genes are TRBV2 and TRBJ2-3, with TRBD2 matching over 8 bases. The CDR3 runs to 13 residues. Germline V gene sequence: CDR1 SNHLY, CDR2 FYNNEI. Unmatched junction bases numbered 1, after V lost 6 bases and J lost 2 bases.

The CDR3 reads CASSTLTGTGANEQFF. DNA for the CDR3: TGCGCCAGCAGCACGTTGACCGGGACAGGGGCTAATGAGCAGTTCTTC. The chain links TRBV4-3 to TRBJ2-1, with 10 bases fitting TRBD1. V lost 5 bases to trimming and J lost 7 bases; unmatched junction nucleotides: 11. Germline V gene lookup returns CDR1 LGHNA and CDR2 YSLEER. The CDR3 extends over 16 amino acids.

The CDR3 reads CASSPRTGAYEQYF. Written as DNA, the CDR3 is TGTGCCAGCTCACCGAGGACAGGCGCCTACGAGCAGTACTTC. The V call is TRBV18, the J call TRBJ2-7; 7 nucleotides line up with TRBD1. J lost 2 bases, V lost 3 bases, and 4 bases had no gene match. The germline CDR1 and CDR2 sequences are KGHSH and LQKENI. The CDR3 sequence is 14 residues long.

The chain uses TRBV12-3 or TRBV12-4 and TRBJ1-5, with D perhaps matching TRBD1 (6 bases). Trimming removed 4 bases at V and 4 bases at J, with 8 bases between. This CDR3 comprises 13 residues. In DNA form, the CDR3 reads TGTGCCAGCAGTTCACAGGGAAATCAGCCCCAGCATTTT. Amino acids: CASSSQGNQPQHF.

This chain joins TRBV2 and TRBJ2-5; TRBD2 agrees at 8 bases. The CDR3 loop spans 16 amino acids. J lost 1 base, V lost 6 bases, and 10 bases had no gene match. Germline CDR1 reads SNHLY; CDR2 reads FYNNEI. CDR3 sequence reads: CASRDIAGLGQETQYF. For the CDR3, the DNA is TGTGCCAGCAGGGACATAGCGGGGTTGGGCCAAGAGACCCAGTACTTC.

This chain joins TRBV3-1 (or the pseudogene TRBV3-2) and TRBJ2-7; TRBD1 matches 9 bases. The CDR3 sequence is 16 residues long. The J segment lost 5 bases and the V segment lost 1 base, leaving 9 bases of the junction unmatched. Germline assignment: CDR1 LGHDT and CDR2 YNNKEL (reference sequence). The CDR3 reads CASSQALWGQGHEQYF. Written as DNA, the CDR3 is TGTGCCAGCAGCCAAGCCTTGTGGGGACAGGGTCACGAGCAGTACTTC.

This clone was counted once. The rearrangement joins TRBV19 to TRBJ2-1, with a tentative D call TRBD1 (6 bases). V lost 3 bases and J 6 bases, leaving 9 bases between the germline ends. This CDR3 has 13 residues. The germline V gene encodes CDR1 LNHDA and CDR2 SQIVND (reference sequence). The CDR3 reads CASSIGTINEQFF. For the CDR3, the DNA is TGTGCCAGTAGTATTGGGACAATCAATGAGCAGTTCTTC.

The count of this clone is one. The chain's CDR3 is CASSKEGGRSYEQYF. CDR3 bases: TGTGCCAGCAGCAAGGAGGGGGGGCGCTCCTACGAGCAGTACTTC. The gene calls are TRBV2 and TRBJ2-7; TRBD2 is a possible D gene (7 bases). The V gene's germline CDR1 is SNHLY and CDR2 FYNNEI. There are 15 residues in the CDR3. Between the trimmed V and J ends, which lost 6 bases and 0 bases, there was a span of 15 bases.

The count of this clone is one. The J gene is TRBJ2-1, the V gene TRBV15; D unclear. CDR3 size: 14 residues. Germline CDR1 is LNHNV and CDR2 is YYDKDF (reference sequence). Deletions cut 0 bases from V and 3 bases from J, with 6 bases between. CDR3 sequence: CATSRERYYNEQFF. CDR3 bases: TGTGCCACCAGCAGAGAACGCTACTACAATGAGCAGTTCTTC.

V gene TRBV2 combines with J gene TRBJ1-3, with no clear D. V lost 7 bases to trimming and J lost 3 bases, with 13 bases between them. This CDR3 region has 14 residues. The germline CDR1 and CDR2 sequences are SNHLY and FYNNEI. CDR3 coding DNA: TGTGCCAGCATAGCGGAGAGCGGTGGAAACACCATATATTTT. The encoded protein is CASIAESGGNTIYF.

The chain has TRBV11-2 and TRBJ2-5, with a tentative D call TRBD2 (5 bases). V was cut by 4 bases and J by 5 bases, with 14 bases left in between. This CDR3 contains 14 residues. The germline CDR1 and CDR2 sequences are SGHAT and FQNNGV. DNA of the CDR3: TGTGCCAGCAGCTCTAGCCGGCTTGTCGAGACCCAGTACTTC. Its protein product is CASSSSRLVETQYF.

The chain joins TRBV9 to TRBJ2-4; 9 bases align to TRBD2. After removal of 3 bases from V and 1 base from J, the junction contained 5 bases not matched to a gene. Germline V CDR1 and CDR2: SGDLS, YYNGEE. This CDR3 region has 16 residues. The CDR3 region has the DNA TGTGCCAGCAGCGAGGGACTAGCTGGTGCCAAAAACATTCAGTACTTC. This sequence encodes CASSEGLAGAKNIQYF.

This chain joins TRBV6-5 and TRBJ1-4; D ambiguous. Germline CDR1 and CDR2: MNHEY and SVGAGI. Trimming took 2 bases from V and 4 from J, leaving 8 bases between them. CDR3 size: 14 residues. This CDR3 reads CASSYTEGNEKLFF. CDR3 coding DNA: TGTGCCAGCAGTTACACAGAGGGTAATGAAAAACTGTTTTTT.

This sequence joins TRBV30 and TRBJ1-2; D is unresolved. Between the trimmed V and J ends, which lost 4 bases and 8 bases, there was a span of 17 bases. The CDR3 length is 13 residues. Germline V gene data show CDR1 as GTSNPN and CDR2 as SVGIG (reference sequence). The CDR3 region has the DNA TGTGCCTGGACCCCAGCCCCCGCGGCGGGCTACACCTTC. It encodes CAWTPAPAAGYTF.

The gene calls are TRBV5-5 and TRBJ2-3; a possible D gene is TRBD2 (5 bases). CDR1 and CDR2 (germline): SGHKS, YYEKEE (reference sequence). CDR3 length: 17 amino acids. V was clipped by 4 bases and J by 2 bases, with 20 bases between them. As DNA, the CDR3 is TGTGCCAGCAGCCTGTTGGGAGCGGTGAGCCACACAGATACGCAGTATTTT. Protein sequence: CASSLLGAVSHTDTQYF.

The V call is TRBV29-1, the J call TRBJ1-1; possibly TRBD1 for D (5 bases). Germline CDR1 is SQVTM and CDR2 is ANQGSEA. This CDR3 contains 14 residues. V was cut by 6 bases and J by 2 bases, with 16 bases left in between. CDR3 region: CSVQVRGTNTEAFF. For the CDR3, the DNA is TGCAGCGTCCAGGTGCGGGGGACCAACACTGAAGCTTTCTTT.

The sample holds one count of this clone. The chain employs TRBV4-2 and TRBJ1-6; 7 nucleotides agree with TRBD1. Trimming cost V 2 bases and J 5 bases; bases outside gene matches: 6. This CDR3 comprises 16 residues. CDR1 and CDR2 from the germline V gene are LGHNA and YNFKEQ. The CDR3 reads CASSQNRGEDNSPLHF. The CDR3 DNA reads TGTGCCAGCAGCCAAAACAGGGGAGAGGATAATTCACCCCTCCACTTT.

The CDR3 sequence: CASSWGQGAEQYF. DNA for the CDR3: TGCGCCAGCAGCTGGGGACAGGGTGCCGAGCAGTACTTC. The chain combines TRBV5-1 with TRBJ2-7, with TRBD1 identical over 9 bases. The V and J ends lost 3 bases and 6 bases, in that order; junction bases with no gene match: 4. The CDR3 extends over 13 amino acids. In germline, CDR1 is SGHRS, CDR2 YFSETQ.

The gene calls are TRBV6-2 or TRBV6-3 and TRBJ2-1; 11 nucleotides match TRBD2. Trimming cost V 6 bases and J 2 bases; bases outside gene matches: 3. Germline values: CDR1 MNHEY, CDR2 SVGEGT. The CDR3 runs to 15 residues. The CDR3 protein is CASSRTSGPYNEQFF. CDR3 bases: TGTGCCAGCAGCCGGACTAGCGGGCCCTACAATGAGCAGTTCTTC.

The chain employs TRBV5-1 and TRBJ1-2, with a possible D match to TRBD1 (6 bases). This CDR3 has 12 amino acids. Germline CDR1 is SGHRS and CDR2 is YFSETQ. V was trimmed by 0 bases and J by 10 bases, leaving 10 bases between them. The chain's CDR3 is CASSLDRQVYTF. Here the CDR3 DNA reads TGCGCCAGCAGCTTGGATAGACAGGTCTACACCTTC.

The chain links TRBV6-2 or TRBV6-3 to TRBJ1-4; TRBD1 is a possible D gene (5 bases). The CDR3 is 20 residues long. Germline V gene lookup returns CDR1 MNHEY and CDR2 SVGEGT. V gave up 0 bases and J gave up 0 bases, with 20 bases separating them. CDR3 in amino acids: CASSYSMVGAGWATNEKLFF. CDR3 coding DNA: TGTGCCAGCAGTTACTCGATGGTTGGCGCAGGGTGGGCAACTAATGAAAAACTGTTTTTT.

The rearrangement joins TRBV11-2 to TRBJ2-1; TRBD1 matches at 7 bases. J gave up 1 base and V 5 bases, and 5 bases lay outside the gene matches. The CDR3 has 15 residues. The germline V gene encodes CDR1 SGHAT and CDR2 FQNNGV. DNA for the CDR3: TGTGCCAGCAGCCCTCGACAGGGATCCTACAATGAGCAGTTCTTC. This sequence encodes CASSPRQGSYNEQFF.